The 2 T cell receptor beta chains reported below all come from one sample, sequenced in a study of blood T cells in healthy people across ages. With a J-beta primer mix and a sample-barcoded 5' primer, a second PCR ran about 7 to 12 cycles. In TCRdb, the 5' RACE reads were re-called with MiXCR into one record per CDR3 protein. This table has fewer than 900,000 distinct CDR3 sequences, roughly 40% appearing once. The source material was blood. The receptors here all came from a man aged 18 to 29 in good health.

CDR3 protein: CASERQGIGATNEKLFF. DNA of the CDR3: TGTGCCAGCGAAAGACAGGGCATCGGGGCAACTAATGAAAAACTGTTTTTT. The rearrangement joins TRBV3-1 to TRBJ1-4; TRBD1 aligns across 7 bases. J was trimmed by 0 bases and V by 8 bases; bases with no gene match: 12. The CDR3 spans 17 residues. CDR1 is LGHDT and CDR2 is YNNKEL in the germline V gene (reference sequence).

The chain employs TRBV5-1 and TRBJ2-5; D possibly corresponds to TRBD2 (6 bases). Trimming cost V 2 bases and J 5 bases, with 16 bases left between them. The CDR3 spans 15 residues. From germline, CDR1 is SGHRS and CDR2 YFSETQ. In DNA, the CDR3 is TGCGCCAGCAGCTTCCGGGACTTAGGGTCGGAGACCCAGTACTTC. This codes for CASSFRDLGSETQYF.